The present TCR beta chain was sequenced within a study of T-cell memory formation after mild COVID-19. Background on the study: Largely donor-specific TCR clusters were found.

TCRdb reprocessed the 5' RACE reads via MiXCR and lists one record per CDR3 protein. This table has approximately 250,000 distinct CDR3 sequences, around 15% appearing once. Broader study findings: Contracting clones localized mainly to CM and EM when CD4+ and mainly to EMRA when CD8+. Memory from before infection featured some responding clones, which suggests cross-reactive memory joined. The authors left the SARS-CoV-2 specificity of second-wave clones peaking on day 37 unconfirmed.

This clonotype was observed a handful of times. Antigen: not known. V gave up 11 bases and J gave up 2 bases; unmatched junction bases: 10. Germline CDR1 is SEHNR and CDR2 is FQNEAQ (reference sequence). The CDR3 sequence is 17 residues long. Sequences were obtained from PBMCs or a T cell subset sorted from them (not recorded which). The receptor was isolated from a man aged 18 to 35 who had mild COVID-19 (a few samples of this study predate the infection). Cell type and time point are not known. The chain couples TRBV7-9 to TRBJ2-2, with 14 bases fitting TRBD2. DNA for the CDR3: TGTGCCGGTGGACTAGCGGGGGGCCTTCGAAACACCGGGGAGCTGTTTTTT. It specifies CAGGLAGGLRNTGELFF.